These T cell receptor beta chains were read from a single sample in a study of CD8+CD57+ T cells in acquired aplastic anemia. In TCRdb, the reads were re-called with MiXCR into one record per CDR3 protein. The profile shows 180,000 or so distinct CDR3 sequences, around half of them singletons. The sequenced sample consisted of sorted CD4+, CD8+, or CD8+CD57+ T cells (not recorded which) from PBMCs. All receptors derive from a human donor with aplastic anemia. Each CDR3 is given with its conserved first and last residue. D genes are given only for firm matches. Clone size is given for some rows only: seen once, a few or many times, or a class if the clone is expanded.

CDR3aa | CDR3nt | d_gene | v_gene | abundance | j_gene | len
CASSQGNRGGYGYTF | TGCGCCAGCAGCCAAGGAAACAGGGGAGGGTATGGCTACACCTTC | TRBD1 | TRBV4-1 | many | TRBJ1-2 | 15
CATRRTAGNEKLFF | TGTGCCACCCGGCGGACAGCTGGGAATGAAAAACTGTTTTTT | - | TRBV19 | many | TRBJ1-4 | 14
CATQQHEARDGYTF | TGTGCCACCCAGCAGCACGAGGCCAGGGATGGCTACACCTTC | - | TRBV10-3 | once | TRBJ1-2 | 14
CASMVTRPGELFF | TGTGCCAGCATGGTTACTCGTCCCGGGGAGCTGTTTTTT | - | TRBV2 | many | TRBJ2-2 | 13
CSARDGGDQYF | TGCAGCGCCCGGGACGGCGGGGACCAGTACTTC | - | TRBV29-1 | once | TRBJ2-5 | 11
CASSLDRGELETQYF | TGTGCCAGCAGCTTAGATCGGGGGGAGTTGGAGACCCAGTACTTC | TRBD2 | TRBV7-6 | - | TRBJ2-5 | 15
CASSMGGRGEQFF | TGTGCCAGCAGTATGGGCGGACGGGGTGAGCAGTTCTTC | - | TRBV6-1 | many | TRBJ2-1 | 13
CASSIARWGDNEQFF | TGTGCCAGTAGTATAGCACGATGGGGCGACAATGAGCAGTTCTTC | - | TRBV19 | - | TRBJ2-1 | 15
CASSMIGGHEQYF | TGTGCCAGCAGCATGATCGGGGGGCACGAGCAGTACTTC | - | TRBV7-8 | few | TRBJ2-7 | 13
CASRSPYNYGYTF | TGTGCCAGCAGGTCCCCCTACAACTATGGCTACACCTTC | - | TRBV5-8 | many | TRBJ1-2 | 13
CASSLAGGSSYEQYF | TGTGCCAGCAGCTTAGCGGGAGGCAGCTCCTACGAGCAGTACTTC | TRBD2 | TRBV9 | many | TRBJ2-7 | 15
CASSEVQENIQYF | TGTGCCAGTAGTGAGGTACAGGAAAACATTCAGTACTTC | - | TRBV19 | many | TRBJ2-4 | 13
CATSTAGHYEQYF | TGTGCCACCAGTACGGCAGGACACTACGAGCAGTACTTC | - | TRBV24-1 | - | TRBJ2-7 | 13
CASSLGRESNSPLHF | TGTGCCAGCAGCTTAGGGAGGGAGAGCAATTCACCCCTCCACTTT | - | TRBV7-6 | many | TRBJ1-6 | 15
CASSKYLNTEAFF | TGTGCCAGCAGCAAGTACTTGAACACTGAAGCTTTCTTT | - | TRBV6-4 | - | TRBJ1-1 | 13
CSARDNLRGYEQYF | TGCAGTGCTAGAGATAACTTAAGAGGCTACGAGCAGTACTTC | - | TRBV20-1 | many | TRBJ2-7 | 14
CASSLGGGEQFF | TGTGCCAGCAGCTTAGGCGGGGGTGAGCAGTTCTTC | TRBD2 | TRBV7-9 | few | TRBJ2-1 | 12
CSFRIRMSDTEAFF | TGCAGCTTTCGAATTAGGATGTCGGACACTGAAGCTTTCTTT | - | TRBV29-1 | - | TRBJ1-1 | 14
CAIRARPLNTEAFF | TGTGCCATCAGGGCCCGACCATTGAACACTGAAGCTTTCTTT | - | TRBV10-3 | many | TRBJ1-1 | 14
CSARRATSGTGGQETQYF | TGCAGTGCTAGGAGGGCAACTAGCGGGACAGGGGGGCAAGAGACCCAGTACTTC | - | TRBV20-1 | - | TRBJ2-5 | 18
CASSISGSSTDTQYF | TGTGCCAGTAGTATTTCTGGAAGCAGCACAGATACGCAGTATTTT | - | TRBV19 | once | TRBJ2-3 | 15
CAISGSTGGTEAFF | TGTGCCATCAGTGGGTCGACGGGGGGGACTGAAGCTTTCTTT | - | TRBV10-3 | - | TRBJ1-1 | 14
CASRLPSTSGRVWSYEQYF | TGTGCCAGCAGATTACCCTCCACTAGCGGGAGGGTCTGGTCCTACGAGCAGTACTTC | TRBD2 | TRBV11-2 | - | TRBJ2-7 | 19
CASSPQWGGPYNEQFF | TGTGCCAGCAGCCCCCAATGGGGAGGCCCTTACAATGAGCAGTTCTTC | - | TRBV11-2 | many | TRBJ2-1 | 16
CSASRDRQREQYF | TGCAGTGCTAGTAGGGACAGGCAGAGGGAGCAGTACTTC | TRBD1 | TRBV20-1 | many | TRBJ2-7 | 13
CASSNSGRAQRNEEQFF | TGCGCCAGCAGCAATAGCGGGAGGGCTCAACGGAATGAAGAGCAGTTCTTC | TRBD2 | TRBV4-1 | few | TRBJ2-1 | 17
CASSKQGSDTEAFF | TGCGCCAGCAGCAAACAGGGAAGTGATACTGAAGCTTTCTTT | - | TRBV5-1 | many | TRBJ1-1 | 14
CSAGPLAGGDETQYF | TGCAGTGCTGGCCCCCTAGCGGGGGGAGACGAGACCCAGTACTTC | TRBD2 | TRBV20-1 | many | TRBJ2-5 | 15
CASSPPGLAGGRETQYF | TGTGCCAGCAGCCCCCCGGGACTAGCGGGAGGTCGAGAGACCCAGTACTTC | TRBD2 | TRBV5-4 | - | TRBJ2-5 | 17
CASIGAGGAYEQYF | TGCGCCAGCATAGGGGCAGGGGGCGCCTACGAGCAGTACTTC | TRBD1 | TRBV10-2 | - | TRBJ2-7 | 14
CASSTQGTITGELFF | TGTGCCAGCAGTACACAGGGGACTATCACCGGGGAGCTGTTTTTT | - | TRBV2 | - | TRBJ2-2 | 15
CASSVEGGGQGSQYF | TGTGCCAGCAGTGTAGAGGGTGGGGGACAGGGCTCGCAGTACTTC | TRBD1 | TRBV25-1 | many | TRBJ2-5 | 15
CASSDPFNEQFF | TGTGCCAGCTCGGACCCCTTCAATGAGCAGTTCTTC | - | TRBV9 | - | TRBJ2-1 | 12
CASRTETQYF | TGTGCCAGCAGGACGGAGACCCAGTACTTC | - | TRBV2 | many | TRBJ2-5 | 10
CAISARAGEDTEAFF | TGTGCCATCAGCGCCCGGGCAGGGGAGGACACTGAAGCTTTCTTT | - | TRBV10-3 | few | TRBJ1-1 | 15
CASSADRSGEQYF | TGTGCCAGTAGTGCGGACCGATCGGGCGAGCAGTACTTC | - | TRBV19 | - | TRBJ2-7 | 13
CASSDRSSYEQYF | TGTGCCAGCAGTGACAGGAGCTCCTACGAGCAGTACTTC | - | TRBV2 | many | TRBJ2-7 | 13
CASSIGRGNTEAFF | TGTGCCAGTAGTATCGGCCGGGGCAACACTGAAGCTTTCTTT | - | TRBV19 | - | TRBJ1-1 | 14
CASSPTPTYQETQYF | TGTGCCAGCAGCCCGACCCCCACGTACCAAGAGACCCAGTACTTC | - | TRBV7-2 | - | TRBJ2-5 | 15
CATSEQGLGNQPQHF | TGTGCCACCAGCGAACAGGGGTTGGGCAATCAGCCCCAGCATTTT | TRBD1 | TRBV15 | few | TRBJ1-5 | 15
CSAVGGQGQPQHF | TGCAGTGCTGTTGGGGGGCAGGGACAGCCCCAGCATTTT | - | TRBV20-1 | - | TRBJ1-5 | 13
CASSGRVWNEQYF | TGTGCCAGCAGCGGGAGGGTATGGAACGAGCAGTACTTC | TRBD2 | TRBV6-1 | many | TRBJ2-7 | 13
CAIRWTSAPQETQYF | TGTGCCATCAGGTGGACTAGCGCTCCACAAGAGACCCAGTACTTC | TRBD2 | TRBV10-3 | - | TRBJ2-5 | 15
CASSLRTGFSPLHF | TGTGCCAGCAGCCTTAGGACAGGGTTTTCACCCCTCCACTTT | TRBD1 | TRBV14 | - | TRBJ1-6 | 14
CASRRDSNTEAFF | TGTGCCAGCAGGCGGGACTCGAACACTGAAGCTTTCTTT | - | TRBV7-9 | few | TRBJ1-1 | 13
CANSGALSLNTEAFF | TGTGCCAACAGCGGGGCACTAAGCTTAAACACTGAAGCTTTCTTT | - | TRBV7-8 | - | TRBJ1-1 | 15
CSARAPQRAILNNEQFF | TGCAGTGCTAGAGCACCCCAACGGGCAATCCTAAATAATGAGCAGTTCTTC | - | TRBV20-1 | - | TRBJ2-1 | 17
CASSLIGATYEQYF | TGTGCCAGCAGCTTAATTGGGGCAACCTACGAGCAGTACTTC | - | TRBV7-2 | - | TRBJ2-7 | 14
CASSAGGNGYTF | TGTGCCAGCAGCGCGGGGGGCAATGGCTACACCTTC | - | TRBV7-2 | few | TRBJ1-2 | 12